Sequencing of this T cell receptor beta chain was carried out in a study of T cells in Graves' hyperthyroidism and ophthalmopathy (dated by TCRdb to about 2019). With regard to the full study: Peripheral blood was collected at initial diagnosis, before any treatment. An independent validation cohort of about 20 hyperthyroidism patients and 17 patients who later progressed to ophthalmopathy tested prospective prediction of ophthalmopathy. To identify TCR V-J signatures that set the groups apart, the researchers used a discovery cohort of approximately 98 patients, made up of fewer than 50 with Graves' ophthalmopathy and 55 to 65 with stable Graves' hyperthyroidism. In addition, the study compared T-cell repertoires in thyroid tissue and in blood from five or six Graves' hyperthyroidism patients. The paper describes TCR Vbeta CDR3 sequencing of around 140 peripheral blood samples, made up of some 40 ophthalmopathy patients, some 76 hyperthyroidism patients and about 17 progressor patients. After blood sampling, hyperthyroidism patients were treated with methimazole at a starting dose of 30 mg daily, and ophthalmopathy patients were treated with high-dose intravenous methylprednisolone. The 100 or so discovery patients were divided at random into training and test sets in a 7:3 ratio. What the work shows at the level of the full study, not this receptor alone: In validation, the model predicted progression to ophthalmopathy a median of 6.5 months before onset, with roughly 68% sensitivity and 72.22% specificity. Ophthalmopathy was separated from stable hyperthyroidism by a 13 V-J signature model, with just over 85% sensitivity and just over 81% specificity obtained in cross-validation and 80%/75% obtained in testing. Most expanded thyroid clonotypes (frequency above 0.001) were also detected in blood, suggesting blood repertoires may reflect thyroid immune responses. Sample size was not statistically predetermined, and investigators were not blinded to group allocation.

This clonotype was counted ten times or more. Its specific antigen is unknown. The record has no base qualities; no much larger clone is one base away. TCR beta CDR3 regions were amplified from RNA transcripts. A first-round RT-PCR of the TCR CDR3 used the HTBI primer set with the Qiagen OneStep RT-PCR kit. Libraries were constructed in a second round of multiplex PCR, after which size selection and purification were carried out. The libraries were sequenced on an Illumina HiSeq2000 using paired-end 100 bp reads. Concerning the study's data processing: SOAPnuke was used to process the raw data, throwing out any read that contained adapters or uncalled bases, had a mean Phred below 15, or lacked an exact constant-primer or identifier match. COPE v1.2.5 was used to merge the high-quality paired reads, and each unique nucleotide sequence was defined as a clonotype. MiTCR v1.1 was used to align the clonotypes against IMGT TRBV, TRBD and TRBJ reference segments. The analysis included only V-J combinations with a frequency above 0.0001, which together covered around 99% of the repertoires. A TCS score was defined as the ratio between F50 (clonal expansion) and ExV (chaos), using BLOSUM62-based TCRdist between CDR3 peptides within each V-J. Welch's t-statistics and random forest reduced fewer than 600 V-J features to 10 to 15, which were used in a naive Bayes classifier (R e1071). TCRdb trimmed public reads at Q25 via fastp, called clones via MiXCR and kept in-frame beta chains. Under each unique CDR3 protein, matching rows form one entry showing the most common genes and DNA. The V and J calls shown here were made by TCRdb, not taken from the authors' results. The sample yields roughly 290,000 distinct CDR3 sequences; 15% to 20% were counted once. The ten biggest clones cover around 61% of the sample.

Ophthalmopathy patients had moderately to severely active disease, with a Clinical Activity Score of 3 or more, a NOSPECS grade of 4 or more, and a disease duration of less than 3 months. The study excluded patients with uncontrolled infections, other autoimmune diseases, pregnancy or lactation. Diagnoses relied on clinical symptoms, serum thyroxine and TRAb, thyroid ultrasound and orbital computed tomography. PBMCs were separated from roughly 9.3 ml of fresh peripheral blood using Ficoll-Paque density gradient centrifugation. Total RNA was extracted using Trizol reagent, and RNA quality was assessed on an Agilent 2100 Bioanalyzer. The receptor was derived from an older woman with Graves' ophthalmopathy. The sequenced material came from blood.

The CDR3 has the sequence CASSLVGAREAFF. The nucleotides are TGTGCCAGCAGCTTAGTAGGGGCTCGAGAAGCTTTCTTT. Recombination joined TRBV7-9 with TRBJ1-1; a weak D assignment points to TRBD1 (5 bases agree). The germline V gene (reference sequence) provides CDR1 SEHNR and CDR2 FQNEAQ. The V end loses 1 base and the J end loses 8 bases, and a stretch of 11 bases separates them. The CDR3 runs 13 residues from the cysteine to the phenylalanine. Only CDR3 DNA is held: 39 bases, read in frame from base 1.